The 13 T cell receptor beta chains below were found in one sample sequenced in a study of breast tumors, draining lymph nodes, adjacent tissues. Axillary draining lymph nodes of breast cancer patients supplied the node samples. MiXCR, applied by TCRdb to the multiplex PCR reads, yields one record per CDR3 protein. The data show 140,000 or so distinct CDR3 sequences, about 30% seen once. Sequencing was carried out using axillary lymph node tissue. The receptors come from a female donor with breast cancer. Some clones in this sample may be carry-over from other donors' samples.

This clonotype was counted at least ten times. The rearrangement joins TRBV6-6 to TRBJ2-5, with TRBD2 identical over 15 bases. V was clipped by 2 bases and J by 3 bases; unmatched bases: 10. The CDR3 totals 19 residues. In germline, CDR1 is MNHNY, CDR2 SVGAGI (reference sequence). The CDR3 DNA is TGTGCCAGCAGTTACGGGACTAGCGGGGGGACGCCGGTAAAAGAGACCCAGTACTTC. This encodes CASSYGTSGGTPVKETQYF.

This clonotype was detected only once. Possible read error: a much larger clone is one base away. The conserved final phenylalanine or tryptophan is absent from the CDR3, which likely points to a read error. The rearrangement joins TRBV6-5 to TRBJ2-6; TRBD1 is a possible D gene (5 bases). From germline, CDR1 is MNHEY and CDR2 SVGAGI. V was shortened by 6 bases and J by 0 bases, with 9 bases between the two germline ends. This CDR3 is built from 15 residues. The CDR3 sequence is CASRIDSSGANVLTS. The CDR3 DNA is TGTGCCAGCAGAATAGACAGCTCTGGGGCCAACGTCCTGACTTCC.

This clonotype has a count of ten or more. V gene TRBV28 combines with J gene TRBJ2-5; 7 bases are a match to TRBD2. The J segment lost 7 bases and the V segment lost 5 bases, leaving 13 bases of the junction unmatched. Germline V gene sequence: CDR1 MDHEN, CDR2 SYDVKM. The CDR3 runs 15 residues. This CDR3 reads CASSQRLASGGTQYF. For the CDR3, the DNA is TGTGCCAGCAGTCAAAGACTAGCCTCCGGGGGGACCCAGTACTTC. Full variable domain (rest looked up from reference TRBV28 and TRBJ2-5): DVKVTQSSRYLVKRTGEKVFLECVQDMDHENMFWYRQDPGLGLRLIYFSYDVKMKEKGDIPEGYSVSREKKERFSLILESASTNQTSMYLCASSQRLASGGTQYFGPGTRLLVL.

This clonotype was seen at least ten times. The chain carries TRBV29-1 and TRBJ2-1; possible D gene TRBD2, 6 bases. Trimming left V 4 bases short and J 7 bases short, with 20 bases between. CDR1 SQVTM and CDR2 ANQGSEA come from the germline V gene. The CDR3 is 15 amino acids. CDR3 DNA: TGCAGCGTTGGGTTAGGTCAGGGAGGTTGGAATGAGCAGTTCTTC. This gives the protein CSVGLGQGGWNEQFF.

As concerns this clonotype: The germline gene is not matched at one end of the junction; a read error may be the cause. The chain links TRBV5-8 to TRBJ1-1; TRBD1 matches 7 bases. The CDR3 extends over 14 amino acids. CDR1 and CDR2 from the germline V gene are SGHTS and YDEGEE. The CDR3: CASSGGQLNTEAYF. CDR3 sequence (DNA): TGTGCCAGCAGCGGGGGACAGCTGAACACTGAAGCTTACTTT.

The chain has TRBV7-3 and TRBJ2-3; D possibly corresponds to TRBD1 (5 bases). The J call may be in error: the DNA end matches TRBJ1-5 better. The CDR3 runs 15 residues. Germline CDR1 SGHTA, CDR2 FQGTGA. CDR3 sequence: CASSLGTSYTDTQHF. The DNA for the CDR3 is TGTGCCAGCAGCTTAGGGACTAGCTACACAGACACGCAGCATTTT.

This clonotype has at least ten counts. The chain couples TRBV7-9 to TRBJ1-2; 7 nucleotides match TRBD1. CDR1 is SEHNR and CDR2 is FQNEAQ in the germline V gene (reference sequence). Germline trimming cut 1 base from V and 1 base from J; bases unmatched to any gene: 6. The CDR3 is made up of 16 amino acids. The CDR3, as DNA: TGTGCCAGCAGCTTAGGGGGGGACAGAGTTAACTATGGCTACACCTTC. Translation gives CASSLGGDRVNYGYTF.

This clonotype has at least ten counts. The DNA for the CDR3 is TGTGCCAGCTCACCTTTGGCAGGGCCTCTCTCGGATGGCTACACCTTC. This sequence encodes CASSPLAGPLSDGYTF. This chain links TRBV18 with TRBJ1-2; D possibly corresponds to TRBD1 (5 bases). Germline V gene sequence: CDR1 KGHSH, CDR2 LQKENI. V was pared by 3 bases and J by 6 bases, with 20 bases between. The CDR3 runs 16 residues. Full variable domain (outside the CDR3, taken from reference TRBV18 and TRBJ1-2): NAGVMQNPRHLVRRRGQEARLRCSPMKGHSHVYWYRQLPEEGLKFMVYLQKENIIDESGMPKERFSAEFPKEGPSILRIQQVVRGDSAAYFCASSPLAGPLSDGYTFGSGTRLTVV.

This clonotype was seen repeatedly, ten times or more. The gene calls are TRBV28 and TRBJ1-6; TRBD1 aligns across 8 bases. The V gene's germline CDR1 is MDHEN and CDR2 SYDVKM. The CDR3 is 15 residues long. The V gene end was trimmed by 7 bases and the J gene end by 7 bases; junction bases not matched to a gene: 9. CDR3 in amino acids: CASNPKDRVNSPLHF. CDR3 bases: TGTGCCAGCAACCCGAAGGACAGGGTGAATTCACCCCTCCACTTT. Looking up the rest from reference TRBV28 and TRBJ1-6 gives the full variable domain: DVKVTQSSRYLVKRTGEKVFLECVQDMDHENMFWYRQDPGLGLRLIYFSYDVKMKEKGDIPEGYSVSREKKERFSLILESASTNQTSMYLCASNPKDRVNSPLHFGNGTRLTVT.

This clonotype was observed a single time. The conserved closing phenylalanine or tryptophan is absent in this CDR3, likely reflecting a read error. In nucleotides, the CDR3 is TGCGCCAGCAGCCAACAAAATACAGGGAACGGAGCTTTCCTT. Amino acid sequence: CASSQQNTGNGAFL. The J gene is TRBJ1-1, the V gene TRBV4-1; a weak D match, TRBD1 (6 bases). The CDR3 length is 14 residues. Germline V gene sequence: CDR1 MGHRA, CDR2 YSYEKL. The germline V and J ends were trimmed by 2 bases and 10 bases, with 17 bases remaining between them.

The V and J genes are TRBV7-9 and TRBJ2-5; 7 bases map to TRBD2. Germline CDR1 SEHNR, CDR2 FQNEAQ (reference sequence). The CDR3 consists of 19 residues. The ends lost 5 bases at V and 1 base at J; junction bases unmatched: 19. The CDR3: CASSHQHWGDTGGQETQYF. CDR3 DNA: TGTGCCAGCAGCCACCAACACTGGGGAGATACGGGGGGCCAAGAGACCCAGTACTTC. Together with reference TRBV7-9 and TRBJ2-5, the CDR3 gives the full variable domain: DTGVSQNPRHKITKRGQNVTFRCDPISEHNRLYWYRQTLGQGPEFLTYFQNEAQLEKSRLLSDRFSAERPKGSFSTLEIQRTEQGDSAMYLCASSHQHWGDTGGQETQYFGPGTRLLVL.

The chain links TRBV27 to TRBJ2-1; 11 bases are shared with TRBD1. Germline values: CDR1 MNHEY, CDR2 SMNVEV (reference sequence). The CDR3 loop spans 14 amino acids. The junction had 8 bases not matched to a gene; V was cut back by 10 bases and J by 6 bases. The CDR3: CATSEGTGGNEQFF. The CDR3 DNA follows: TGTGCCACCTCCGAAGGGACAGGGGGCAATGAGCAGTTCTTC.

This clonotype was recorded a few times. This sequence may be a read error, since a much larger clone differs from it by one base. The chain uses TRBV6-6 and TRBJ1-2; TRBD1 aligns across 10 bases. The CDR3 loop spans 16 amino acids. V trimming: 8 bases; J trimming: 5 bases; junction bases outside the gene matches: 14. Per germline, CDR1 MNHNY and CDR2 SVGAGI (reference sequence). The CDR3 region is CASQRLYPGQGYGYTF. CDR3 in DNA: TGTGCCAGCCAACGTTTATATCCGGGACAGGGGTATGGCTACACCTTC.